This T cell receptor beta chain stems from a study of shared clonotypes between healthy human individuals. Study-wide results and limits: The study generally estimated greater richness for naive than memory subsets.

TCRdb's copy holds only in-frame clones and misses some; the assay was immunoSEQ multiplex PCR. Here the sample spans more than 400,000 clones, about 96% being singletons. Regarding this clone: Its target is unknown.

This CDR3 contains 15 residues. CDR1 and CDR2 from the germline V gene are SEHNR and FQNEAQ (reference sequence). Trimming at V came to 3 bases and at J to 5 bases, leaving 7 bases not matched to a gene. This sequence was found in a woman aged 25-40 years in good health. The chain recombines TRBV7-9 with TRBJ2-5; TRBD1 matches at 9 bases. The specimen sequenced was naive CD4+ T cells sorted from blood. As to subset: CD45RA+ positively selected. The CDR3 is CASSLGQGMRETQYF. The CDR3 DNA follows: TGTGCCAGCAGCTTGGGACAGGGTATGCGGGAGACCCAGTACTTC.